The T cell receptor beta chain under discussion was sequenced for a study of blood T cell repertoires in COVID-19. Study summary: The origin of the acute and convalescent COVID-19 samples was the United States, Italy and Spain. T cells, B-cell-depleted T cells, or PBMCs supplied cDNA or gDNA.

The CDR3 consists of 16 residues. Germline V gives CDR1 WNHNN, CDR2 SYGVQD (reference sequence). V was trimmed by 3 bases and J by 4 bases, leaving 16 bases between them. This table comes from immunoSEQ multiplex PCR, and its TCRdb copy is limited to in-frame clones, with some not included. The sample has approximately 67,000 clones; 91% are singletons. The sequence was obtained from a human donor in a cohort sampled during active COVID-19. The V gene is TRBV10-1, the J gene TRBJ2-1; tentative D call: TRBD2 (6 bases). Sequenced material: peripheral blood. The CDR3 spells CASSDGGARPYNEQFF. CDR3 coding DNA: TGCGCCAGCAGTGATGGCGGGGCGAGACCGTACAATGAGCAGTTCTTC.